Described below is a single TCR beta chain sequence and its context. This specimen belongs to a study of T cell responses to AZD1222 COVID-19 vaccine. The repertoire was sequenced with immunoSEQ multiplex PCR; TCRdb's copy has only in-frame clones and lacks some. This table holds roughly 120,000 clones, approximately 85% found once. V shed 0 bases and J shed 3 bases, with 4 bases lying between them. This CDR3 is 13 amino acids long. The germline gives CDR1 SGDLS, CDR2 YYNGEE. This sequence originates from an adult in good health. The chain combines TRBV9 with TRBJ1-3; D is unclear. The sample consisted of peripheral blood, taken on day 0 of MenACWY control vaccination. For the CDR3, the DNA is TGTGCCAGCAGCGTAGCGCATGGAAACACCATATATTTT. This encodes CASSVAHGNTIYF.